The rows below give T cell receptor beta chains drawn from one sample of a study of shared clonotypes between healthy human individuals. TCRdb's table, derived via immunoSEQ multiplex PCR, lists solely in-frame clones and lacks some. The sample includes roughly 1.5 million clones, around 98% of them seen just once. Sequencing used naive CD4+ T cells sorted from blood. The receptors were sampled from a man in his thirties or forties in good health. Each CDR3 is given with its conserved first and last residue. Each record gives: D gene, CDR3 length, J gene, V gene, clone size, CDR3 protein, CDR3 DNA. D genes are given only for firm matches. The size field is filled for only some rows; it gives once, few, many or a size class.

>.|13|TRBJ2-5|TRBV5-1|.
CASSVTVQETQYF
TGCGCCAGCAGCGTGACAGTACAAGAGACCCAGTACTTC
>.|16|TRBJ2-3|TRBV2|.
CASSERTTSYPDTQYF
TGTGCCAGCAGTGAACGCACCACTTCATATCCAGATACGCAGTATTTT
>TRBD1|16|TRBJ2-7|TRBV28|.
CASSSGTGELVWEQYF
TGTGCCAGCAGTTCCGGGACAGGGGAACTCGTTTGGGAGCAGTACTTC
>.|14|TRBJ2-3|TRBV27|.
CASSLPGPIDTQYF
TGTGCCAGCAGTTTACCGGGGCCAATAGATACGCAGTATTTT
>.|13|TRBJ2-5|TRBV9|.
CASSKQGEETQYF
TGTGCCAGCAGCAAACAGGGTGAGGAGACCCAGTACTTC
>.|14|TRBJ2-3|TRBV4-3|.
CASSQEILADTQYF
TGCGCCAGCAGCCAAGAAATACTAGCAGATACGCAGTATTTT
>TRBD1|15|TRBJ2-1|TRBV6-5|.
CASTTTRGRDNEQFF
TGTGCCAGCACCACCACCAGGGGGCGCGACAATGAGCAGTTCTTC
>TRBD2|15|TRBJ2-5|TRBV7-6|.
CASSLTSGSVETQYF
TGTGCCAGCAGTTTGACTAGCGGGAGCGTTGAGACCCAGTACTTC
>.|13|TRBJ2-7|TRBV6-1|.
CASSELPSYEQYF
TGTGCCAGCAGTGAACTGCCATCCTACGAGCAGTACTTC
>.|15|TRBJ2-7|TRBV5-4|.
CASRGSGPQSYEQYF
TGTGCCAGCCGCGGATCCGGGCCTCAATCCTACGAGCAGTACTTC
>.|14|TRBJ2-1|TRBV11-2|.
CASSVGLLYNEQFF
TGTGCCAGCAGCGTGGGACTGCTCTACAATGAGCAGTTCTTC
>.|14|TRBJ1-1|TRBV5-1|.
CASSESGKRTEAFF
TGCGCCAGCAGCGAGTCCGGGAAAAGGACTGAAGCTTTCTTT
>.|12|TRBJ1-1|TRBV18|.
CASSLVNTEAFF
TGTGCCAGCTCACTCGTGAACACTGAAGCTTTCTTT
>TRBD1|13|TRBJ2-1|TRBV28|.
CASTKQGIDEQFF
TGTGCCAGCACAAAACAGGGGATCGATGAGCAGTTCTTC
>.|13|TRBJ2-7|TRBV6-1|.
CALSVGPSYEQYF
TGTGCCCTATCGGTAGGGCCCTCCTACGAGCAGTACTTC
>.|13|TRBJ2-7|TRBV18|.
CASSPTGGYEQYF
TGTGCCAGCTCACCAACCGGGGGATACGAGCAGTACTTC
>TRBD1|15|TRBJ1-5|TRBV2|.
CASSLGTDSNQPQHF
TGTGCCAGCAGCCTTGGGACAGATAGCAATCAGCCCCAGCATTTT
>.|11|TRBJ2-7|TRBV6-5|few
CASRLIYEQYF
TGTGCCAGCAGGCTCATCTACGAGCAGTACTTC
>.|15|TRBJ1-1|TRBV18|.
CASSPAGRANTEAFF
TGTGCCAGCTCACCCGCGGGTAGGGCGAACACTGAAGCTTTCTTT
>.|16|TRBJ2-3|TRBV5-1|once
CASSLMDRSTGDTQYF
TGCGCCAGCAGCTTGATGGACCGTTCCACGGGAGATACGCAGTATTTT
>TRBD2|18|TRBJ2-7|TRBV4-1|.
CASSQEGRLAGVYHEQYF
TGCGCCAGCAGCCAAGAAGGGAGACTAGCGGGAGTATACCACGAGCAGTACTTC
>.|13|TRBJ2-3|TRBV28|once
CAPTEGPHHTQYF
TGTGCCCCCACGGAAGGGCCCCACCATACGCAGTATTTT
>.|12|TRBJ2-3|TRBV12-5|.
CASGFRADTQYF
TGTGCTAGTGGTTTCAGGGCAGATACGCAGTATTTT
>TRBD2|18|TRBJ2-7|TRBV14|.
CASSPGTSGRQSVYEQYF
TGTGCCAGCAGCCCCGGGACTAGCGGGAGACAGAGCGTCTACGAGCAGTACTTC
>TRBD2|15|TRBJ2-7|TRBV19|.
CASSILTSGSPEQYF
TGTGCCAGTAGTATCTTAACTAGCGGGAGCCCCGAGCAGTACTTC
>.|14|TRBJ2-3|TRBV5-1|few
CASSLEQITDTQYF
TGCGCCAGCAGCTTGGAACAGATCACAGATACGCAGTATTTT
>TRBD1|14|TRBJ2-7|TRBV5-1|.
CASHKPGQGYEQYF
TGCGCCAGCCACAAGCCGGGACAGGGTTACGAGCAGTACTTC
>TRBD1|17|TRBJ2-5|TRBV5-1|.
CASSTGTGGSYQETQYF
TGCGCCAGCAGCACCGGGACAGGGGGATCGTACCAAGAGACCCAGTACTTC
>.|11|TRBJ1-1|TRBV27|.
CASSLWGEAFF
TGTGCCAGCAGTTTATGGGGTGAAGCTTTCTTT
>.|15|TRBJ2-1|TRBV5-4|.
CASSLQGAVDDEQFF
TGTGCCAGCAGCTTGCAAGGGGCCGTTGATGATGAGCAGTTCTTC
>.|15|TRBJ1-2|TRBV13|.
CASSYLEGQNYGYTF
TGTGCCAGCAGCTATCTAGAAGGCCAGAACTATGGCTACACCTTC
>TRBD1|15|TRBJ1-1|TRBV2|.
CASTRDSGVNTEAFF
TGTGCCAGCACCCGGGACAGCGGGGTGAACACTGAAGCTTTCTTT
>.|14|TRBJ2-3|TRBV4-2|.
CASSQMGGPDTQYF
TGTGCCAGCAGCCAAATGGGCGGCCCAGATACGCAGTATTTT
>TRBD2|16|TRBJ2-1|TRBV28|.
CASSSPLAGLNNEQFF
TGTGCCAGCAGTTCTCCACTAGCGGGATTAAACAATGAGCAGTTCTTC
>.|15|TRBJ2-5|TRBV5-5|.
CASSIRGPWVETQYF
TGTGCCAGCAGCATTCGGGGTCCCTGGGTGGAGACCCAGTACTTC
>.|12|TRBJ2-5|TRBV6-6|.
CASGRTGETQYF
TGTGCCAGCGGTAGGACGGGAGAGACCCAGTACTTC
>.|13|TRBJ2-7|TRBV7-2|.
CASSLVWQDEQYF
TGTGCCAGCAGCTTAGTTTGGCAGGACGAGCAGTACTTC
>.|16|TRBJ1-4|TRBV4-1|.
CASSQGGRGAREKLFF
TGCGCCAGCAGCCAAGGAGGGCGGGGGGCGCGGGAAAAACTGTTTTTT
>.|15|TRBJ2-5|TRBV30|.
CAWSVLLAREETQYF
TGTGCCTGGAGTGTACTTCTGGCCAGGGAAGAGACCCAGTACTTC
>.|16|TRBJ2-2|TRBV5-4|once
CASSLAGGDDTGELFF
TGTGCCAGCAGCTTGGCAGGGGGGGATGACACCGGGGAGCTGTTTTTT
>.|11|TRBJ2-3|TRBV11-2|few
CASSWTDTQYF
TGTGCCAGCAGCTGGACAGATACGCAGTATTTT
>.|14|TRBJ2-7|TRBV11-2|.
CASNFPGRGYEQYF
TGTGCCAGCAACTTCCCGGGGAGAGGTTACGAGCAGTACTTC